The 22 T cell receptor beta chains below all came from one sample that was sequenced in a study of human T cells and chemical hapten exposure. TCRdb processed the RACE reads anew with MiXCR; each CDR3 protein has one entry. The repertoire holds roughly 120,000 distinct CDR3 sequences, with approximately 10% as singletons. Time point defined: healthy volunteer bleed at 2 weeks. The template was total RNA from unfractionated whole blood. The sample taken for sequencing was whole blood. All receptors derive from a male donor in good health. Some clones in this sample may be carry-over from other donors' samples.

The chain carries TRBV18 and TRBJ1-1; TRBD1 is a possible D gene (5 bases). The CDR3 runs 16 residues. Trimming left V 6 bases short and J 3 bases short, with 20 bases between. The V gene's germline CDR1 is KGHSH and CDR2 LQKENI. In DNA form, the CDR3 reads TGTGCCAGCTCGCCCGGGGCTACTGGGGTCGACACTGAAGCTTTCTTT. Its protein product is CASSPGATGVDTEAFF.

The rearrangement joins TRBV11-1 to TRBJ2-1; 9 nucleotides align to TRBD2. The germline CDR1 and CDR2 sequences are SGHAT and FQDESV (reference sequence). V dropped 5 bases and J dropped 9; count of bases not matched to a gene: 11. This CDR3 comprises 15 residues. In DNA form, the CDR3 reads TGTGCCAGCAGCCAAAATGCGGGAGGGAGGGGTGAGCAGTTCTTC. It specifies CASSQNAGGRGEQFF. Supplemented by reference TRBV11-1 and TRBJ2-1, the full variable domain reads EAEVAQSPRYKITEKSQAVAFWCDPISGHATLYWYRQILGQGPELLVQFQDESVVDDSQLPKDRFSAERLKGVDSTLKIQPAELGDSAMYLCASSQNAGGRGEQFFGPGTRLTVL.

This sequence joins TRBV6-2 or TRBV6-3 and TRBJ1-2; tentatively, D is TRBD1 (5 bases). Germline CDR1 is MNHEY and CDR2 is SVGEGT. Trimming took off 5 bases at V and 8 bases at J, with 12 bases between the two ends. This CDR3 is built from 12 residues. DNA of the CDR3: TGTGCCAGCAGTGAACGGAGGGGCGGCTACACCTTC. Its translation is CASSERRGGYTF.

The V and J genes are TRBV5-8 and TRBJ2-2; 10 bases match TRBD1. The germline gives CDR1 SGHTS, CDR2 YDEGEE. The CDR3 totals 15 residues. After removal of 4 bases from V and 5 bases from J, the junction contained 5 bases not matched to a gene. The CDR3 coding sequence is TGTGCCAGCAGCGCGACAGGGGGCCGGACCGGGGAGCTGTTTTTT. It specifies CASSATGGRTGELFF.

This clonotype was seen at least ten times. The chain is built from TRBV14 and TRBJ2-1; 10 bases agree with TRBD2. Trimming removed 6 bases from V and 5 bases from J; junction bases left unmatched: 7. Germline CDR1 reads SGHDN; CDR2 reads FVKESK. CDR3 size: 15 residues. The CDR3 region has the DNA TGTGCCAGCAGAGGAGCGGGAGGGTACCACAATGAGCAGTTCTTC. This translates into CASRGAGGYHNEQFF.

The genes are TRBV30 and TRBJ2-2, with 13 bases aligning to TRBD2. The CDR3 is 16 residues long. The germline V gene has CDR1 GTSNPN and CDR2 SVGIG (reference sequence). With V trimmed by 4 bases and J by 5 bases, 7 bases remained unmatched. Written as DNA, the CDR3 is TGTGCCTGGACCCTTGGGACTAGCGGGACGACCGGGGAGCTGTTTTTT. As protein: CAWTLGTSGTTGELFF.

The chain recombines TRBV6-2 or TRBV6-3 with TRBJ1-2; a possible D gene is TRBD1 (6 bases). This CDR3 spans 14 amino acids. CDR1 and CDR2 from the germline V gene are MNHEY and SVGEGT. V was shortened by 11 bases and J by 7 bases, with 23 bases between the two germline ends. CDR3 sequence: CAVSRGQWESGYTF. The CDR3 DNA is TGTGCCGTCAGCCGTGGACAGTGGGAGTCTGGCTACACCTTC.

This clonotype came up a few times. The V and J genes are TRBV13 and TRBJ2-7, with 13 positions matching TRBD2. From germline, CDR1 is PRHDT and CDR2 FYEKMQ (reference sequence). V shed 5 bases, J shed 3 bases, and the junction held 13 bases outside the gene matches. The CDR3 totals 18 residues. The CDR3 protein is CASSRTSGRGQSVYEQYF. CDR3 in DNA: TGTGCCAGCAGCCGGACTAGCGGGAGAGGTCAATCGGTCTACGAGCAGTACTTC. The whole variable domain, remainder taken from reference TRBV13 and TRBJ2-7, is AAGVIQSPRHLIKEKRETATLKCYPIPRHDTVYWYQQGPGQDPQFLISFYEKMQSDKGSIPDRFSAQQFSDYHSELNMSSLELGDSALYFCASSRTSGRGQSVYEQYFGPGTRLTVT.

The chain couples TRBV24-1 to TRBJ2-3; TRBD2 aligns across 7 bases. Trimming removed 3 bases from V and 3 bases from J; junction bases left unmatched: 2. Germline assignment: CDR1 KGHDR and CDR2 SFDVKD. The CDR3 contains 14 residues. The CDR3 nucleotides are TGTGCCACCAGTGATCCAGCGGGAACAGATACGCAGTATTTT. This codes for CATSDPAGTDTQYF.

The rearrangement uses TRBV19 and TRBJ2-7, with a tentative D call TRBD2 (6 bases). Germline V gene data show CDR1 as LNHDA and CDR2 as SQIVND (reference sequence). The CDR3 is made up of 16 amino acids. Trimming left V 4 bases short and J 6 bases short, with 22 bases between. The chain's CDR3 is CASSKGNKGRAGEQYF. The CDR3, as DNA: TGTGCCAGTAGTAAGGGAAATAAAGGAAGAGCGGGCGAGCAGTACTTC.

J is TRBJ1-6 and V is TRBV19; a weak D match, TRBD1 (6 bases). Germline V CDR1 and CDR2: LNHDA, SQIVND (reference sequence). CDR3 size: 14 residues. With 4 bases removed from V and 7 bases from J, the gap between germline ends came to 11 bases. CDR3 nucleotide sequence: TGTGCCAGTAGTAACAGGGTCGGCAATTCACCCCTCCACTTT. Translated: CASSNRVGNSPLHF.

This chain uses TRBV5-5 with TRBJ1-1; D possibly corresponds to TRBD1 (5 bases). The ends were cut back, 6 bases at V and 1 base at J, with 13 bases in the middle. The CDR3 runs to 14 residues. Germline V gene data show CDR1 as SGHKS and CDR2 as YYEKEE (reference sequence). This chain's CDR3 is CASTFAGGNTEAFF. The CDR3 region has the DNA TGTGCCAGCACCTTCGCCGGGGGGAACACTGAAGCTTTCTTT.

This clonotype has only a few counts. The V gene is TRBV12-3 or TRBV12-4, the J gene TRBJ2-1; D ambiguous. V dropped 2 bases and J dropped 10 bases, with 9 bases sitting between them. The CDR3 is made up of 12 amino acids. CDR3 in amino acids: CASSLFRLEQFF. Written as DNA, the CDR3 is TGTGCCAGCAGTTTATTTCGATTAGAGCAGTTCTTC.

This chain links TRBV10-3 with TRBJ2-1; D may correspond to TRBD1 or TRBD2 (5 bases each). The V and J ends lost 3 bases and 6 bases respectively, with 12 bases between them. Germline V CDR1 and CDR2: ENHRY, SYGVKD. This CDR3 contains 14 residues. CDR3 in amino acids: CAISDLGRSNEQFF. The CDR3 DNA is TGTGCCATCAGTGATTTGGGACGGTCCAATGAGCAGTTCTTC.

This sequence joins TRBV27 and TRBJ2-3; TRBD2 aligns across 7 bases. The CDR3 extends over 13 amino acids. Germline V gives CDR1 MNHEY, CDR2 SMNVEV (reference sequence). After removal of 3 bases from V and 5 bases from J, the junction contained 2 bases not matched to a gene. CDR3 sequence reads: CASSFGGGDTQYF. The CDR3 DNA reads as TGTGCCAGCAGTTTTGGGGGGGGAGATACGCAGTATTTT.

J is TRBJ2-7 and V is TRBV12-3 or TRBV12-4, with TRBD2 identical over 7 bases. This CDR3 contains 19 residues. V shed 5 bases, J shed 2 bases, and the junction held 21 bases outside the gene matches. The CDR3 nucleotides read TGTGCCAGCAGTCCTATTCGGGGGGTCAACCGGGACGGACCCTACGAGCAGTACTTC. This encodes CASSPIRGVNRDGPYEQYF.

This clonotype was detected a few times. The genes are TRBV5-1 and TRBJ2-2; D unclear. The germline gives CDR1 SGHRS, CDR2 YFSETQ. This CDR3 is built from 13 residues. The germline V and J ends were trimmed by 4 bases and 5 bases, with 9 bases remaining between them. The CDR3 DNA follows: TGCGCCAGCAGCCAAGGTGAAACCGGGGAGCTGTTTTTT. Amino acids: CASSQGETGELFF.

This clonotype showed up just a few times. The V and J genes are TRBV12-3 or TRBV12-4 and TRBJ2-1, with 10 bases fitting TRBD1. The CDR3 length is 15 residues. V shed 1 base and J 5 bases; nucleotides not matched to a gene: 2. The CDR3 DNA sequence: TGTGCCAGCAGTTTAGGAGGACAGGGGGACAATGAGCAGTTCTTC. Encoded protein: CASSLGGQGDNEQFF.

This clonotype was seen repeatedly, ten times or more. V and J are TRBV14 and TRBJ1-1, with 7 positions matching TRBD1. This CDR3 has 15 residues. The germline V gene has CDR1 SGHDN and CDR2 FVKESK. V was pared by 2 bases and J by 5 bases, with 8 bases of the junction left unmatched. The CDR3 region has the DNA TGTGCCAGCAGCCAAATTACAGGGGCGAGGACTGAAGCTTTCTTT. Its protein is CASSQITGARTEAFF. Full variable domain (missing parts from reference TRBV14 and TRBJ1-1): EAGVTQFPSHSVIEKGQTVTLRCDPISGHDNLYWYRRVMGKEIKFLLHFVKESKQDESGMPNNRFLAERTGGTYSTLKVQPAELEDSGVYFCASSQITGARTEAFFGQGTRLTVV.

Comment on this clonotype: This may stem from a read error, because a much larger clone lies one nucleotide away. In DNA, the CDR3 is TGCGGCAGCAGCTTGAAGGGAGCGGAGCAGTTCTTC. It translates to CGSSLKGAEQFF. The V call is TRBV5-1, the J call TRBJ2-1; tentatively, D is TRBD2 (5 bases). The CDR3 has 12 amino acids. The germline CDR1 and CDR2 sequences are SGHRS and YFSETQ.

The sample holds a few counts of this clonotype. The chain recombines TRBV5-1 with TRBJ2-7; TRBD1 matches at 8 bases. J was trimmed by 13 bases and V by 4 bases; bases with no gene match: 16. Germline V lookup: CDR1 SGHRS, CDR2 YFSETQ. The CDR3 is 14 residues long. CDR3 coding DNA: TGCGCCAGCAGCATAACCCGGGACAGGCCCCCTGAATACTTC. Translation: CASSITRDRPPEYF.

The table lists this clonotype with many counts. CDR3 region: CASSHEGATEAFF. The CDR3 bases are TGCGCCAGCAGCCATGAGGGGGCCACTGAAGCTTTCTTT. V is TRBV4-1 and J is TRBJ1-1; 7 bases line up with TRBD1. The CDR3 loop spans 13 amino acids. Germline lookup yields CDR1 MGHRA and CDR2 YSYEKL. Losses at the gene ends were 3 bases for V and 4 bases for J; bases not matched to a gene: 2.